Presented here are 17 T cell receptor beta chains from one specimen sequenced in a study of early T cells in non-severe SARS-CoV-2 infection. TCRdb called the 5' RACE reads again in MiXCR, with one record for every CDR3 protein. The data show tens of thousands of distinct CDR3 sequences, with roughly 13% seen just once and about 8.3% held by the top ten. Sample: whole blood. The receptors stem from an adult who was a healthcare worker with PCR-confirmed SARS-CoV-2 infection or an uninfected control (not recorded which).

The chain uses TRBV14 and TRBJ1-6, with no clear D. This CDR3 has 13 amino acids. Germline values: CDR1 SGHDN, CDR2 FVKESK. V dropped 4 bases and J dropped 8 bases, with 9 bases sitting between them. CDR3 sequence: CASSLTWDSPLHF. The CDR3, as DNA: TGTGCCAGCAGCCTCACCTGGGATTCACCCCTCCACTTT.

This clonotype was detected ten times or more. The rearrangement joins TRBV19 to TRBJ2-1; 12 positions agree with TRBD2. With V trimmed by 6 bases and J by 8 bases, 8 bases remained unmatched. In germline, CDR1 is LNHDA, CDR2 SQIVND (reference sequence). This CDR3 contains 15 residues. The CDR3 loop reads CASSPLAGGWDEQFF. For the CDR3, the DNA is TGTGCCAGTAGCCCCCTAGCGGGAGGGTGGGATGAGCAGTTCTTC.

V gene TRBV7-2 combines with J gene TRBJ2-5, with 8 bases lining up with TRBD2. V dropped 4 bases and J dropped 4; count of bases not matched to a gene: 8. This CDR3 comprises 15 residues. Germline lookup yields CDR1 SGHTA and CDR2 FQGNSA. CDR3 loop: CASSSSSGTRETQYF. DNA of the CDR3: TGTGCCAGCAGCTCCTCTTCCGGGACTAGAGAGACCCAGTACTTC.

This clonotype was counted only a few times. The gene calls are TRBV5-1 and TRBJ2-1; perhaps TRBD1 as D (5 bases). The V end lost 0 bases, the J end lost 9 bases, and 16 bases lay between the germline ends. Per germline, CDR1 SGHRS and CDR2 YFSETQ. This CDR3 contains 15 residues. CDR3 bases: TGCGCCAGCAGCTTGGACCCCGCAGTAGGGGTTGAGCAGTTCTTC. Residues: CASSLDPAVGVEQFF.

This chain connects TRBV24-1 to TRBJ2-3; 8 nucleotides align to TRBD1. Per germline, CDR1 KGHDR and CDR2 SFDVKD. The CDR3 runs to 15 residues. V shed 0 bases and J 4 bases; nucleotides not matched to a gene: 2. Here the CDR3 DNA reads TGTGCCACCAGTGATTTGAGACAGGGGCCAGATACGCAGTATTTT. Amino acids: CATSDLRQGPDTQYF.

This clonotype was observed a few times. This chain links TRBV5-5 with TRBJ2-7, with D tentatively TRBD1 (5 bases). Germline V gene sequence: CDR1 SGHKS, CDR2 YYEKEE (reference sequence). The V end lost 4 bases, the J end lost 6 bases, and 14 bases lay between the germline ends. This CDR3 is 13 amino acids long. The CDR3 loop is CASSAWWGGEQYF. The CDR3 DNA reads as TGTGCCAGCAGCGCCTGGTGGGGCGGCGAGCAGTACTTC.

In its sample, this clonotype was seen a few times. The chain links TRBV5-1 to TRBJ2-6, with a possible D match to TRBD1 (6 bases). Trimming stripped 0 bases from V and 4 bases from J, with 17 bases between. This CDR3 comprises 18 residues. The V gene's germline CDR1 is SGHRS and CDR2 YFSETQ. CDR3 sequence: CASSLGRGEGSGANVLTF. In nucleotides, the CDR3 is TGCGCCAGCAGCTTGGGCAGGGGAGAAGGTTCCGGGGCCAACGTCCTGACTTTC.

J is TRBJ1-2 and V is TRBV28, with D possibly matching TRBD1 (5 bases). This CDR3 comprises 14 residues. Looked up from germline, CDR1 is MDHEN and CDR2 is SYDVKM. V was trimmed by 5 bases and J by 7 bases, leaving 17 bases between them. This CDR3 is CASSGFRVVSGYTF. As DNA, the CDR3 is TGTGCCAGCAGTGGTTTCAGGGTTGTCTCTGGCTACACCTTC.

This clonotype came up many times. This sequence joins TRBV5-1 and TRBJ2-5; no reliable D call. V lost 2 bases and J 2 bases, leaving 16 bases between the germline ends. From germline, CDR1 is SGHRS and CDR2 YFSETQ. The CDR3 is made up of 16 amino acids. The CDR3 loop reads CASSFPIGEYQETQYF. The CDR3 coding sequence is TGCGCCAGCAGCTTCCCAATTGGGGAATATCAAGAGACCCAGTACTTC. The variable domain in full, completed from reference TRBV5-1 and TRBJ2-5, reads KAGVTQTPRYLIKTRGQQVTLSCSPISGHRSVSWYQQTPGQGLQFLFEYFSETQRNKGNFPGRFSGRQFSNSRSEMNVSTLELGDSALYLCASSFPIGEYQETQYFGPGTRLLVL.

There are many counts of this clonotype. The chain couples TRBV2 to TRBJ2-2, with 12 positions matching TRBD2. The J segment lost 6 bases and the V segment lost 6 bases, leaving 5 bases of the junction unmatched. The CDR3 is 15 amino acids. Germline-derived CDR1 and CDR2 are SNHLY and FYNNEI. The chain's CDR3 is CASRPRLAGAGELFF. The CDR3 coding sequence is TGTGCCAGCAGACCCCGACTAGCGGGAGCCGGGGAGCTGTTTTTT.

This clonotype was found many times. The V gene is TRBV19, the J gene TRBJ1-4; D gene uncertain. This CDR3 spans 14 amino acids. Trimming took off 2 bases at V and 5 bases at J, with 9 bases between the two ends. Germline assignment: CDR1 LNHDA and CDR2 SQIVND (reference sequence). In nucleotides, the CDR3 is TGTGCCAGTAGTATAAACAGCCAGAATGAAAAACTGTTTTTT. Translated, it gives CASSINSQNEKLFF.

This clonotype was counted ten times or more. The chain employs TRBV29-1 and TRBJ2-7; the D gene is possibly TRBD1 (5 bases). This CDR3 has 12 residues. CDR1 and CDR2 from the germline V gene are SQVTM and ANQGSEA. Trimming took off 3 bases at V and 5 bases at J, with 11 bases between the two ends. The CDR3 bases are TGCAGCGTTGACCCAGGGTACAACGAGCAGTACTTC. Its translation is CSVDPGYNEQYF.

This chain links TRBV7-2 with TRBJ2-3; D unclear. V lost 5 bases, J lost 5 bases, and 11 bases lay in between. The CDR3 has 13 residues. The germline CDR1 and CDR2 sequences are SGHTA and FQGNSA. The CDR3 here is CASSDPPGDTQYF. DNA for the CDR3: TGTGCCAGCAGCGACCCGCCGGGAGATACGCAGTATTTT.

This clonotype was seen at least ten times. The chain combines TRBV6-5 with TRBJ2-2; D uncertain. The CDR3 is 14 amino acids. Germline V gives CDR1 MNHEY, CDR2 SVGAGI. The V and J ends lost 0 bases and 6 bases respectively, with 8 bases between them. In DNA, the CDR3 is TGTGCCAGCAGTTACTCGAGCCCATCCGGGGAGCTGTTTTTT. Translating gives CASSYSSPSGELFF.

As to this clonotype: A clone one base away is much larger, so this may be a read error. The chain uses TRBV5-5 and TRBJ2-1, with 11 bases that match TRBD1. CDR1 and CDR2 (germline): SGHKS, YYEKEE (reference sequence). This CDR3 region has 13 residues. CDR3: CASSRTGGDEQSF. The CDR3 bases are TGTGCCAGCAGCCGGACAGGGGGCGATGAGCAGTCCTTC.

This clonotype was seen many times. J is TRBJ2-3 and V is TRBV12-3 or TRBV12-4, with a weak D call TRBD2 (5 bases). This CDR3 is 13 amino acids long. Between the trimmed V and J ends, which lost 6 bases and 1 base, there was a span of 8 bases. The CDR3 loop reads CASRPGGTDTQYF. CDR3 nucleotides: TGTGCCAGCAGGCCCGGGGGCACAGATACGCAGTATTTT.

The chain has TRBV27 and TRBJ2-7, with TRBD1 identical over 8 bases. Germline V lookup: CDR1 MNHEY, CDR2 SMNVEV (reference sequence). This CDR3 spans 14 amino acids. The trim removed 5 bases at V and 2 bases at J, leaving 5 bases unmatched. CDR3 DNA: TGTGCCAGCAGTCCGTCCAGGGGGCCCTACGAGCAGTACTTC. Encoded protein: CASSPSRGPYEQYF.